This T cell receptor (beta chain) was documented in a study of STAT5B mutations in CD4+ large granular lymphocyte leukemia. As processed by the authors: Productive clonotypes were detectable down to 2.59 x 10-5 frequency. The assay was immunoSEQ multiplex PCR, and TCRdb's table has in-frame clones only and misses some. For V, J and clone size, that table is used; D and trimming come from the DNA. The data contain 28,000 or so clones, 60% to 85% of them singletons. Trimming left V 0 bases short and J 9 bases short, with 10 bases between. This CDR3 has 14 residues. Germline values: CDR1 SGHRS, CDR2 YFSETQ.

Sequenced: CD4+ T cells from blood buffy coats. The clonotype originates from a human donor in good health. The chain uses TRBV5-1 and TRBJ1-6; D is ambiguous. The CDR3, as DNA: TGCGCCAGCAGCTTGGAAACCGAGGGTTCACCCCTCCACTTT. Amino acids: CASSLETEGSPLHF.